Below, one T cell receptor (beta chain) is given with its context. Its antigen is undetermined. Germline V CDR1 and CDR2: MGHDK, SYGVNS. The V end lost 0 bases, the J end lost 9 bases, and 15 bases lay between the germline ends. The CDR3 is 15 residues long. Stability of Graves' hyperthyroidism was defined as absent ophthalmopathy progression within 18 months. The source of the sample is a study of T cells in Graves' hyperthyroidism and ophthalmopathy. Study-level points and caveats: A 13 V-J model separated ophthalmopathy from stable hyperthyroidism.

Amplified TCR beta CDR3 regions derived from RNA transcripts. First-round RT-PCR targeting the TCR CDR3 was performed with the HTBI primer set. TCRdb fed the multiplex PCR reads into MiXCR, producing one record per CDR3 protein. The sample gives hundreds of thousands of distinct CDR3 sequences, around 15% of which show up once; roughly 18% is in the top ten. The chain is built from TRBV25-1 and TRBJ2-1; D is unresolved. Sequencing used blood. This clonotype was obtained from a woman between 18 and 29 years old with Graves' hyperthyroidism. CDR3 sequence reads: CASSEYVAMDSEQFF. The CDR3 bases are TGTGCCAGCAGTGAATATGTGGCTATGGATAGTGAGCAGTTCTTC. Full variable domain (rest looked up from reference TRBV25-1 and TRBJ2-1): EADIYQTPRYLVIGTGKKITLECSQTMGHDKMYWYQQDPGMELHLIHYSYGVNSTEKGDLSSESTVSRIRTEHFPLTLESARPSHTSQYLCASSEYVAMDSEQFFGPGTRLTVL.